This TCR beta chain was captured by sequencing in a study of T-cell reconstitution after alpha-beta-depleted transplantation in children. General observations from the study: A year post-transplant, T-cell counts and diversity derived mostly from newly produced T cells. Surviving recipient cells, namely T cells and thymic progenitors, were the source of high day-60 TCRbeta diversity in some patients. Approximately two months post-transplant, alpha-beta T cells reportedly originated from several hundred expanded graft clones.

The CDR3 is 15 residues long. The V gene lost 2 bases and the J gene lost 1 base, with 14 bases spanning the gap. Germline V gives CDR1 DFQATT, CDR2 SNEGSKA (reference sequence). Construction of the TCRbeta library involved unique molecular identifiers. TCRdb re-called the PCR reads with MiXCR, one entry per CDR3 protein. Of 500,000 or so distinct CDR3 sequences detected, about an eighth appear once; the ten largest clones hold around 13%. A remark on this clonotype: Its target is unknown.

The chain employs TRBV20-1 and TRBJ2-5; the D gene could be TRBD1 or TRBD2 (5 bases each). This receptor was identified in a female patient aged 2-10 years who had a stem cell transplant for aplastic anemia, so the T cells may come from the graft donor. The source was PBMCs, mostly from graft donor cells, collected 180 days after TCRalphabeta/CD19-depleted stem cell transplant. CDR3: CSARRLGDPQETQYF. The CDR3 DNA reads TGCAGTGCTAGAAGGTTGGGGGATCCCCAAGAGACCCAGTACTTC.